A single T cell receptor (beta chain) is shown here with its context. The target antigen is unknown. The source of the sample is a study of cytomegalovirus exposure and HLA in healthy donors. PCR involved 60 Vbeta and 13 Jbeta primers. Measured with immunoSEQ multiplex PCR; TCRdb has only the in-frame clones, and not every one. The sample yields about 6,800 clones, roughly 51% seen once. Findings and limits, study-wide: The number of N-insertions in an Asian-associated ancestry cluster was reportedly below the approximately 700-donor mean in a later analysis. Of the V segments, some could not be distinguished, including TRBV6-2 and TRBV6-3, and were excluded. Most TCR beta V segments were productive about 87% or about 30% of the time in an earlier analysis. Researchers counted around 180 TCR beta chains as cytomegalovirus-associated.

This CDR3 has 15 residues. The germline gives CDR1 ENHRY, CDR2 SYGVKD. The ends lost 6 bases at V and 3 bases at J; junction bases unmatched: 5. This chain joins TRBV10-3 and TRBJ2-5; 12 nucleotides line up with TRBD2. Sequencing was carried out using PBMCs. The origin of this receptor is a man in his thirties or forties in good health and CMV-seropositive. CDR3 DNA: TGTGCCATCAGCAGGACTAGCGGGATGGAAGAGACCCAGTACTTC. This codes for CAISRTSGMEETQYF.